The present T cell receptor beta chain was sequenced within a study of blood T cell repertoires in COVID-19 (dated by TCRdb to the early 2020s). Background for the entire study: Samples from collaborators originated in the United States, Italy and Spain and spanned both the acute and convalescent phases of COVID-19. The prospective study material was composed of cDNA or gDNA derived from T cells, B-cell-depleted T cells, or PBMCs. Deeply sampled blood TCRbeta repertoires from subjects exposed to, actively infected with, or recovered from COVID-19 were included in the dataset. The repertoires were made available in a free public database intended to serve as a resource for research on the immune response to SARS-CoV-2. The samples were drawn from the first 160 participants of the ongoing ImmuneRACE study and from 1,254 subjects provided by 6 global collaborators. The sample metadata nearly always contained a de-identified subject ID, COVID-19 status, age in years and sex. HLA class I and class II types, where available, came from metadata supplied by the sample provider rather than from assay-based typing.

Beyond this particular receptor, the publication reports: The amount of clinical and demographic metadata varied by source and participant and was provided uncurated.

Regarding this clone: It lacks a known antigen. No quality values exist for individual bases; no much larger clone is one base distant.

The immunoSEQ Assay, a bias-controlled multiplex PCR, was used to amplify TCRbeta CDR3 regions from genomic DNA. As for how the authors treated the data: The number of nucleated cells in each sample was estimated from the amplification of reference gene primers within the assay. Sequence reads were collapsed and filtered to measure the absolute abundance of every unique TCRbeta CDR3 rearrangement. Productive Simpson clonality was computed per sample as the square root of Simpson's diversity index over productive rearrangements. TCRdb carries this immuneACCESS record with in-frame sequences only. Its versions omit some clonotypes, under half of them owing to an unresolved V gene in the studies checked, with the rest unexplained. V and J calls and clone size are as listed in that table; D and trimming were resolved from the DNA. Counted in this sample were fewer than 20,000 clones; approximately 76% of them appeared once. The top ten clonotypes cover 25% to 35% of the sample.

Looking up the germline V gene (reference sequence) yields CDR1 MNHEY and CDR2 SMNVEV. Spanning cysteine to phenylalanine, the CDR3 consists of 15 amino acids. Solely the CDR3 DNA is kept, with 45 bases framed from the first base. V and J lose 2 bases and 1 base, and a span of 11 bases separates them. Collaborating institutions collected whole blood in K2EDTA tubes following their own protocols. For TCRbeta analysis, collaborators shipped samples in one of three forms: frozen whole blood, isolated PBMCs, or DNA extracted from either of those sample types. The sample consisted of peripheral blood. The sequence came from a man between 65 and 85 years old with active or convalescent COVID-19. The rearrangement joined TRBV27 to TRBJ1-2; the D gene identity is not certain. The CDR3 here reads CASSLNPVLNYGYTF. The nucleotide sequence is given as TGTGCCAGCAGTTTAAATCCAGTTCTTAACTATGGCTACACCTTC.